The 6 T cell receptor beta chains below were found in one sample sequenced in a study of T cell repertoires and HLA-DP antigens. These receptors' antigens are unknown. Clones were sequenced by immunoSEQ multiplex PCR, and TCRdb holds only the in-frame ones, with some missing. Altogether roughly 70,000 clones are present, about four fifths being singletons, with the ten largest covering roughly 1.4%. The specimen sequenced was CD4+ T cells from PBMCs. The receptors stem from a man in his sixties in good health and CMV-seronegative.

This chain uses TRBV7-2 with TRBJ1-2; 8 bases are a match to TRBD1. Germline trimming cut 5 bases from V and 8 bases from J; bases unmatched to any gene: 10. This CDR3 spans 14 amino acids. Germline V gene sequence: CDR1 SGHTA, CDR2 FQGNSA. Here the CDR3 reads CASSLLTGVEGYTF. The CDR3 bases are TGTGCCAGCAGCCTTTTGACAGGGGTAGAGGGCTACACCTTC.

The sample holds one count of this clone. This rearrangement joins TRBV30 to TRBJ1-2; D uncertain. CDR1 and CDR2 (germline): GTSNPN, SVGIG (reference sequence). V lost 0 bases and J lost 4, with 3 bases in between. The CDR3 is 11 residues long. The CDR3 sequence: CAWSVGYGYTF. The CDR3 coding sequence is TGTGCCTGGAGTGTAGGCTATGGCTACACCTTC.

This sequence joins TRBV7-8 and TRBJ2-7, with 12 nucleotides matching TRBD1. The CDR3 is made up of 16 amino acids. Germline V gives CDR1 SGHVS, CDR2 FQNEAQ. The V gene end was trimmed by 1 base and the J gene end by 4 bases; junction bases not matched to a gene: 5. In DNA form, the CDR3 reads TGTGCCAGCAGCTTAGGGGGGACAGGGGGCAGGTACGAGCAGTACGTC. Translating gives CASSLGGTGGRYEQYV.

The chain links TRBV5-6 to TRBJ2-5; TRBD1 matches at 8 bases. The CDR3 is 17 residues long. CDR1 and CDR2 (germline): SGHDT, YYEEEE. V shed 5 bases, J shed 2 bases, and the junction held 14 bases outside the gene matches. CDR3 amino acids: CASRLRATGGRQETQYF. CDR3 sequence (DNA): TGTGCCAGCAGATTGAGGGCAACAGGGGGGAGGCAAGAGACCCAGTACTTC.

The sample holds one count of this clone. The chain joins TRBV28 to TRBJ1-1, with D perhaps TRBD1 (6 bases). Germline V gives CDR1 MDHEN, CDR2 SYDVKM. There are 13 residues in the CDR3. The ends were cut back, 5 bases at V and 1 base at J, with 8 bases in the middle. This CDR3 is CASSPGQNTEAFF. CDR3 coding DNA: TGTGCCAGCAGTCCGGGACAGAACACTGAAGCTTTCTTT.

The V and J genes are TRBV6-5 and TRBJ2-7, with 7 bases matching TRBD1. The V gene end was trimmed by 0 bases and the J gene end by 5 bases; junction bases not matched to a gene: 4. CDR1 and CDR2 (germline): MNHEY, SVGAGI. This CDR3 region has 14 residues. The CDR3 loop reads CASSYSRGGHEQYF. CDR3 bases: TGTGCCAGCAGTTACTCGAGAGGGGGCCACGAGCAGTACTTC.